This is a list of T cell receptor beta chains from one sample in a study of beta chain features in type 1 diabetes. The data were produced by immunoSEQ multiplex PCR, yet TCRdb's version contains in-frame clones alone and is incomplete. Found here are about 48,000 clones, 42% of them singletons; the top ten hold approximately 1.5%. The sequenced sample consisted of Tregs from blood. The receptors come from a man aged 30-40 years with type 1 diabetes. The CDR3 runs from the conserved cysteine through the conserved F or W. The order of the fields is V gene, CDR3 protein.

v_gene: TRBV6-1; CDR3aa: CASSESYEQYF
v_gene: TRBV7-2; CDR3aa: CASSFARRSYEAFF
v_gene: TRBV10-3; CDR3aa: CAINRGQSADTQYF
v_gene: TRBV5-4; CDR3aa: CASSRAGETGYNEQFF
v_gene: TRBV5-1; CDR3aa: CASSSRRGSERTRAFF
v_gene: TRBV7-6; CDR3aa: CASSLVSASGLYNEQFF
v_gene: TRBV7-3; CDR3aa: CASSRTGNTEAFF
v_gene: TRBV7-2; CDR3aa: CASSLGSGSGPTQYF
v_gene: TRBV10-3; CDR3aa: CAISERTGIEQYF
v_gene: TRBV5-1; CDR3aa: CASSPNRVRDGYTF
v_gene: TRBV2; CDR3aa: CASSEARGYGYTF
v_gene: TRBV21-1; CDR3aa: CASTADRFSTDTQYF
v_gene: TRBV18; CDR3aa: CASSPSIAGTAGELFF
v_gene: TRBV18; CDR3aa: CASSSYPTQGQGLSYEQYF
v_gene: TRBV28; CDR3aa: CASSPVTSAGGIEQYF
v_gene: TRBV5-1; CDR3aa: CASSLAGDTDTQYF
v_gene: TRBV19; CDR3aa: CASSIPPGGRNEQFF
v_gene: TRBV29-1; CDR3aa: CSVRGSGTDTQYF
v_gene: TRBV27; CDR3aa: CASSRGQLMGSALHF
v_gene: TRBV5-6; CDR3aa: CASSLLSGSRNEQFF
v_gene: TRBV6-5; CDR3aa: CASSSNRDQPQHF
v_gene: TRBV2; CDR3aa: CASHLQGSVEKLFF
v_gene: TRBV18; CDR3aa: CASSTLSGANEQFF
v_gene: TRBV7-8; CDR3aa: CASSPAAWEAGTGELFF
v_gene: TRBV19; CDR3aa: CASRRTDYTGELFF
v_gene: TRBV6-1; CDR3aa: CASRARTGSEQYF
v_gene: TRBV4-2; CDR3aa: CASSQVGGNSNQPQHF
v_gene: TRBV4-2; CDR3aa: CASSQLYRDRGNNEQFF
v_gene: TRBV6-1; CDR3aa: CASSSGTVSNQPQHF
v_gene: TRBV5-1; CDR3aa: CASSLAPGAGGYNEQFF
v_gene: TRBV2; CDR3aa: CASSGDFQETQYF